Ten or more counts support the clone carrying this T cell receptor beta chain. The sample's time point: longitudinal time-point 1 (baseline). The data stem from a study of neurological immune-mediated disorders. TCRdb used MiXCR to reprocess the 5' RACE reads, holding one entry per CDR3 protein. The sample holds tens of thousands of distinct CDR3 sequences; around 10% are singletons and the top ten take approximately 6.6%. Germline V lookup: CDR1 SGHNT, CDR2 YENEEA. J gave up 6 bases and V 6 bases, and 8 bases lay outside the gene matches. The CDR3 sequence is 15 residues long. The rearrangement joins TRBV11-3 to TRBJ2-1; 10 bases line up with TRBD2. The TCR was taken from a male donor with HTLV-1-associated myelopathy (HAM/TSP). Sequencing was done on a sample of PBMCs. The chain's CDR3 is CASSQQRGGFNEQFF. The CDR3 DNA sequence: TGTGCCAGCAGTCAACAGCGGGGGGGCTTCAATGAGCAGTTCTTC.